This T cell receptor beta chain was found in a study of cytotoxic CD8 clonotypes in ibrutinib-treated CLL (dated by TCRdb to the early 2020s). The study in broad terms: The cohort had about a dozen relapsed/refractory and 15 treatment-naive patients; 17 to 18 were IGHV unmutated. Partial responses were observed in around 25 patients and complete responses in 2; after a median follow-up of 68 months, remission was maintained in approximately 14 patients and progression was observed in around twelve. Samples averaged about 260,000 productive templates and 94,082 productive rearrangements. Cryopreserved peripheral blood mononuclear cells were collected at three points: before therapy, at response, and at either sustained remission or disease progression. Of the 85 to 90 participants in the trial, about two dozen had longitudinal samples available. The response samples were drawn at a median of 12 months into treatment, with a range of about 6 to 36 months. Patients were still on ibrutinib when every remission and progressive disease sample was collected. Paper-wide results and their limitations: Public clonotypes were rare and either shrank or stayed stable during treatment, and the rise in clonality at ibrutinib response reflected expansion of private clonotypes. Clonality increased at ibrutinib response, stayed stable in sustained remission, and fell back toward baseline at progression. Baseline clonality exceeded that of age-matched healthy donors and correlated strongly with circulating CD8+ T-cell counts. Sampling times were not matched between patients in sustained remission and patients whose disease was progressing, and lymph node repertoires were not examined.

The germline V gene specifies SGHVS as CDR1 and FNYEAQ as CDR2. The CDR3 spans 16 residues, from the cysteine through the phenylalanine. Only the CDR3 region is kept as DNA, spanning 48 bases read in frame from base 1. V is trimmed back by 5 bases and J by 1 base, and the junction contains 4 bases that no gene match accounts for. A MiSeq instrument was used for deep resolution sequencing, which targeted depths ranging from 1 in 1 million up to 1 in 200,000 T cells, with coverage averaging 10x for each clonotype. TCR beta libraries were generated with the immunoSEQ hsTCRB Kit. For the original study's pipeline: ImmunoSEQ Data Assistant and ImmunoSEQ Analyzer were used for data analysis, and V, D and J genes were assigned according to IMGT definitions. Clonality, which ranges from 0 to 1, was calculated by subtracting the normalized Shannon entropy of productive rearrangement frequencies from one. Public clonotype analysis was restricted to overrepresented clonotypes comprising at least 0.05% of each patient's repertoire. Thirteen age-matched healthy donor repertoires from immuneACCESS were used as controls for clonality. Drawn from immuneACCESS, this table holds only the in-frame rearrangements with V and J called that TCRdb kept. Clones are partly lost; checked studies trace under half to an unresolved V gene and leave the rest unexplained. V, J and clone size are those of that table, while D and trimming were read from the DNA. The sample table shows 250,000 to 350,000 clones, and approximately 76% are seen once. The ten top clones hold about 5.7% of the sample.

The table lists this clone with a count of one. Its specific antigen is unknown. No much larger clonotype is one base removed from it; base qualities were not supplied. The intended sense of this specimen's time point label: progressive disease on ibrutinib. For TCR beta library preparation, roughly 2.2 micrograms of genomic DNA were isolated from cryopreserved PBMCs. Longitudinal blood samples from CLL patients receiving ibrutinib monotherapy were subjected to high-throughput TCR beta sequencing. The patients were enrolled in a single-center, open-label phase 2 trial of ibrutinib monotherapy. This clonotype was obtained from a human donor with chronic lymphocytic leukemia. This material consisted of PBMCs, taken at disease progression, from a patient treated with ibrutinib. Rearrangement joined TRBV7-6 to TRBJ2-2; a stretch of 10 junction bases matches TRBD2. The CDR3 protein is CASSQRTSGNTGELFF. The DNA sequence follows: TGTGCCAGCAGCCAGCGGACTAGCGGGAACACCGGGGAGCTGTTTTTT.